This section outlines one T cell receptor beta chain sequence together with its context. The repertoire was sequenced with immunoSEQ multiplex PCR; TCRdb's copy has only in-frame clones and lacks some. The sample holds under 80,000 clones, 90% seen once. J was trimmed by 5 bases and V by 2 bases; bases with no gene match: 10. Germline CDR1 and CDR2: PRHDT and FYEKMQ (reference sequence). This CDR3 comprises 16 residues. The sample is drawn from a study of OX40 agonist ivuxolimab in advanced cancers. This TCR came from an adult with an advanced solid tumor such as melanoma, head and neck, liver or kidney cancer. The material was CD4+ or CD8+ T cells sorted from blood, obtained in a trial of the OX40 agonist ivuxolimab. The chain has TRBV13 and TRBJ2-7; 9 nucleotides match TRBD2. The CDR3 coding sequence is TGTGCCAGCAGCTTAAGGGGGATAGCGGGAGTCCACGAGCAGTACTTC. It is translated as CASSLRGIAGVHEQYF. Filled out from reference TRBV13 and TRBJ2-7, the complete variable domain reads AAGVIQSPRHLIKEKRETATLKCYPIPRHDTVYWYQQGPGQDPQFLISFYEKMQSDKGSIPDRFSAQQFSDYHSELNMSSLELGDSALYFCASSLRGIAGVHEQYFGPGTRLTVT.